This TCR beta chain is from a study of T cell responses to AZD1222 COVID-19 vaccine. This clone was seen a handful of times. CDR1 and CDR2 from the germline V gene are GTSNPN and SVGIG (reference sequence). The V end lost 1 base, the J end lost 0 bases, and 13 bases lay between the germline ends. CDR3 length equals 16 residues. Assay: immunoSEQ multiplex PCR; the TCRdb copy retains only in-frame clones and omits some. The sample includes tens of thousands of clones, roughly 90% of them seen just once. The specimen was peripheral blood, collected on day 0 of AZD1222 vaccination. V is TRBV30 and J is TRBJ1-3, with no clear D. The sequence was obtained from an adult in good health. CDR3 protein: CAWSGGSLVSGNTIYF. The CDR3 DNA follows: TGTGCCTGGAGTGGAGGGTCACTAGTCTCTGGAAACACCATATATTTT.